This T cell receptor (beta chain) is from a study of OX40 agonist ivuxolimab in advanced cancers. In the study overall: Ivuxolimab was delivered to patients intravenously every 2 weeks at doses spanning 0.01 to 10 mg/kg. Study results and limitations: Among T cells, CD8+ cells averaged more expanded clones than CD4+ cells. Low clonal expansion, among the lowest seen, marked partial responders at 0.1-3.0 mg/kg.

In the case of this clone: The antigen remains undetermined.

Assay used: immunoSEQ multiplex PCR; TCRdb lists only in-frame clones, some missing. The table records approximately 81,000 clones, more than 85% of them present only once. Germline CDR1 reads SNHLY; CDR2 reads FYNNEI. Trimming took 3 bases from V and 4 from J, leaving 18 bases between them. The CDR3 has 16 amino acids. The material was CD4+ or CD8+ T cells sorted from blood, obtained in a trial of the OX40 agonist ivuxolimab. This chain uses TRBV2 with TRBJ1-2; TRBD1 might be the D (6 bases). This TCR derives from an adult with an advanced solid tumor such as melanoma, head and neck, liver or kidney cancer. In DNA form, the CDR3 reads TGTGCCAGCAGTGACCTCTGGGGGGGGCTTAGCTATGGCTACACCTTC. Translated: CASSDLWGGLSYGYTF. Full variable domain (rest looked up from reference TRBV2 and TRBJ1-2): EPEVTQTPSHQVTQMGQEVILRCVPISNHLYFYWYRQILGQKVEFLVSFYNNEISEKSEIFDDQFSVERPDGSNFTLKIRSTKLEDSAMYFCASSDLWGGLSYGYTFGSGTRLTVV.